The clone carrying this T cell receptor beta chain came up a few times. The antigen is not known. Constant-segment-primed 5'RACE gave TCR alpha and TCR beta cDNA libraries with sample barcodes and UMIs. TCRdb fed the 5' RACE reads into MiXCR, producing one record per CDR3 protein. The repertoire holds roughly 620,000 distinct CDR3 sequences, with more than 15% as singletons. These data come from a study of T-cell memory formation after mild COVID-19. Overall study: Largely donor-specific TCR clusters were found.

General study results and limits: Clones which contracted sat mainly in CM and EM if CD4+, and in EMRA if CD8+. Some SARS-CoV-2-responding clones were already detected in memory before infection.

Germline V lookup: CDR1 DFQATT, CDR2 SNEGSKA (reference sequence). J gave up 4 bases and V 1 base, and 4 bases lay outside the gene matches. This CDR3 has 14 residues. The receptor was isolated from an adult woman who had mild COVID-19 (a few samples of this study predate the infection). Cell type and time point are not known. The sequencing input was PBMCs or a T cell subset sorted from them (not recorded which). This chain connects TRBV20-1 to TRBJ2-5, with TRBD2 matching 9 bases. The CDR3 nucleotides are TGCAGTGCTAGAGTAGCGGGAGTTTTAGAGACCCAGTACTTC. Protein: CSARVAGVLETQYF.